This TCR beta chain was found in a study of blood T cell repertoires in COVID-19. For the study at large: Donors in the United States, Italy and Spain gave samples during acute or convalescent COVID-19. Sources were T cells, B-cell-depleted T cells, or PBMCs; the material itself was cDNA or gDNA.

Methods used by the authors: Amplified reference gene primers provided the basis for estimating nucleated cell counts. Measured with immunoSEQ multiplex PCR; TCRdb has only the in-frame clones, and not every one. V, J and clone size derive from that table, while D and trimming were established from the DNA sequence. The data hold 200,000 to 250,000 clones, with roughly 80% observed a single time. The junction had 4 bases not matched to a gene; V was cut back by 3 bases and J by 4 bases. The V gene's germline CDR1 is SQVTM and CDR2 ANQGSEA. The CDR3 sequence is 13 residues long. The sequence was collected from a woman at least 80 years old with active or convalescent COVID-19. The V gene is TRBV29-1, the J gene TRBJ1-1; 8 bases line up with TRBD1. The material sequenced was peripheral blood. This CDR3 reads CSVEAQGGTEAFF. CDR3 sequence (DNA): TGCAGCGTTGAGGCACAGGGGGGCACTGAAGCTTTCTTT. Full variable domain (remainder filled in from reference TRBV29-1 and TRBJ1-1): SAVISQKPSRDICQRGTSLTIQCQVDSQVTMMFWYRQQPGQSLTLIATANQGSEATYESGFVIDKFPISRPNLTFSTLTVSNMSPEDSSIYLCSVEAQGGTEAFFGQGTRLTVV.